This T cell receptor (beta chain) is from a study of T cell repertoires in cytomegalovirus infection. Study information: Well-studied HLA-B-restricted epitopes and recently identified HLA-C-restricted epitopes of CMV were both used in the study. Signatures in public TCR beta sequences pointed to both CMV infection and matching HLA type.

Germline lookup yields CDR1 SQVTM and CDR2 ANQGSEA. The CDR3 is 11 amino acids. With respect to this clonotype: Its specificity is not known. One junction end disagrees with the germline gene, perhaps due to a read error.

TCRdb re-analysed the reads in MiXCR, keeping a single row per CDR3 protein. This table has roughly 220,000 distinct CDR3 sequences, 30% to 45% appearing once. Study observations and caveats: There were HLA-C-restricted CMV-specific TCR beta clonotypes dominating the ex vivo response.

The source material was CD8+ T cells from cultured PBMCs, sampled from culture after CMV antigen stimulation. The receptor's source is a human donor in good health (CMV status not recorded). Some clones in this sample may be carry-over from other donors' samples. The chain uses TRBV29-1 and TRBJ1-2; unclear D gene. In DNA form, the CDR3 reads TGCAGCGTTGACCCCACGTATGACTACACCTTC. This gives the protein CSVDPTYDYTF.